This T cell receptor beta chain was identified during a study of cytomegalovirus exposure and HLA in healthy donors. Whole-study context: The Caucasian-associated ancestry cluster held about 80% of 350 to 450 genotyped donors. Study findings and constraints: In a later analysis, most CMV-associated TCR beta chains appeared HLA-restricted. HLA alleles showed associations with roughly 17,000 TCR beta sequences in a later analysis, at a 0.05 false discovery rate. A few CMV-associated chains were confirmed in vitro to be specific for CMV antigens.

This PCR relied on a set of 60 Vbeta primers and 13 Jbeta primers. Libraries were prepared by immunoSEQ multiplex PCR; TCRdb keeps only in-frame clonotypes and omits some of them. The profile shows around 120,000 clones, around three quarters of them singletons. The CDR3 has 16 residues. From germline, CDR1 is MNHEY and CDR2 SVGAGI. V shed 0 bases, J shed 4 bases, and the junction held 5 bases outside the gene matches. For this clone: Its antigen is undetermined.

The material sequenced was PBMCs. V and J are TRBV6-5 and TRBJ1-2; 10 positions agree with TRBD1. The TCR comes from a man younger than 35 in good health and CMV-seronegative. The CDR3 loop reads CASSYSGTGAVYGYTF. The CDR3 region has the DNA TGTGCCAGCAGTTACTCCGGGACAGGGGCCGTCTATGGCTACACCTTC.